This T cell receptor (beta chain) was identified during a study of cytomegalovirus exposure and HLA in healthy donors. Trimming took 5 bases from V and 6 from J, leaving 14 bases between them. Per germline, CDR1 LNHDA and CDR2 SQIVND (reference sequence). CDR3 length: 14 residues. About this clone: Its specificity is not known.

It was with 60 Vbeta and 13 Jbeta primers that the PCR ran. Sequencing used immunoSEQ multiplex PCR; TCRdb keeps in-frame clones, though not all of them. The table records more than 95,000 clones, roughly 80% of them present only once. Study conclusions and caveats: Earlier findings revealed that most TCR beta V segments proved productive either about 90% or about 30% of the time.

The source of this sequence is a man aged 45 to 65 in good health and CMV-seropositive. The chain joins TRBV19 to TRBJ2-1; D might be TRBD2 (6 bases). Sequenced material: PBMCs. Here the CDR3 reads CASSPTPSVNEQFF. The DNA of the CDR3 is TGTGCCAGTAGTCCTACCCCTAGCGTCAATGAGCAGTTCTTC.